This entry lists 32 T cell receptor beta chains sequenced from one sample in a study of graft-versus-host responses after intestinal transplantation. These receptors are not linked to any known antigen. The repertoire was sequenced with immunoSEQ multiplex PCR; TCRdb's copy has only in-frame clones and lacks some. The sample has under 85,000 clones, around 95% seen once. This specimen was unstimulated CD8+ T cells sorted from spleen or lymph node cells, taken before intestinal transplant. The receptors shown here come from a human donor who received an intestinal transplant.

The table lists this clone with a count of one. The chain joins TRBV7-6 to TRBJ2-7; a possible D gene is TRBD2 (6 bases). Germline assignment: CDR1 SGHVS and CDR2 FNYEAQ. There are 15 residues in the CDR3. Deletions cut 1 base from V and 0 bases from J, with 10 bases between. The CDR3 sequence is CASSLGSGDSYEQYF. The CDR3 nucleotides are TGTGCCAGCAGCTTAGGATCGGGAGACTCCTACGAGCAGTACTTC.

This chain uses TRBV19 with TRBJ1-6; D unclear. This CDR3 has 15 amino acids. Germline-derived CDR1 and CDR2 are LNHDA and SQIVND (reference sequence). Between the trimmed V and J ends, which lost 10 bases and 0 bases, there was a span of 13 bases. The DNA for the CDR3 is TGTGCCACTTCCGACCCAGGCTCCTATAATTCACCCCTCCACTTT. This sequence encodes CATSDPGSYNSPLHF.

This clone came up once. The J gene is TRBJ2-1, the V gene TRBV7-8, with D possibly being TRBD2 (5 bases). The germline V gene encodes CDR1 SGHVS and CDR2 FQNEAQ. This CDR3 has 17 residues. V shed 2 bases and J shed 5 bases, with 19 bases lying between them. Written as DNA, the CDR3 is TGTGCCAGCAGCTTAACACCGGGCAGAGTCGGGAACAATGAGCAGTTCTTC. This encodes CASSLTPGRVGNNEQFF.

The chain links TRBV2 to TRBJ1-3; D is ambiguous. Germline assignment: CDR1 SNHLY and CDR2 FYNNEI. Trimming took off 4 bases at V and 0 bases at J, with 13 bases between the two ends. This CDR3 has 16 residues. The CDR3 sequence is CASSAGNLPSGNTIYF. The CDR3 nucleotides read TGTGCCAGCAGTGCAGGAAATCTTCCCTCTGGAAACACCATATATTTT.

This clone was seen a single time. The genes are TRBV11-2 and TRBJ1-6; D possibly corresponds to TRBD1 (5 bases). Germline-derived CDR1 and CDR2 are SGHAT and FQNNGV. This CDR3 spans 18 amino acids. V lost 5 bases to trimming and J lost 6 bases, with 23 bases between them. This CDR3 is CASSPLTAARRTNSPLHF. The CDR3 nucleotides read TGTGCCAGCAGCCCTCTGACAGCCGCCCGCCGGACTAATTCACCCCTCCACTTT.

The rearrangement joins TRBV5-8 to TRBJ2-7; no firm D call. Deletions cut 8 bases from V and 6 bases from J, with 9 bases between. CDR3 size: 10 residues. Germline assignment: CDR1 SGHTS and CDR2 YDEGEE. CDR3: CASQVLEQYF. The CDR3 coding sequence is TGTGCCAGTCAGGTGCTCGAGCAGTACTTC. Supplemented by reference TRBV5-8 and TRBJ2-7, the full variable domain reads EAGVTQSPTHLIKTRGQQATLRCSPISGHTSVYWYQQALGLGLQFLLWYDEGEERNRGNFPPRFSGRQFPNYSSELNVNALELEDSALYLCASQVLEQYFGPGTRLTVT.

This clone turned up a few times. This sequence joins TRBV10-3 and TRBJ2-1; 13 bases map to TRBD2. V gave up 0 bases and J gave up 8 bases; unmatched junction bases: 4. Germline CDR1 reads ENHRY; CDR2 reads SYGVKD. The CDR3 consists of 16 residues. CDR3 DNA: TGTGCCATCAGTGAGTCCGGACTAGCGGGAGATTATGAGCAGTTCTTC. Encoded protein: CAISESGLAGDYEQFF.

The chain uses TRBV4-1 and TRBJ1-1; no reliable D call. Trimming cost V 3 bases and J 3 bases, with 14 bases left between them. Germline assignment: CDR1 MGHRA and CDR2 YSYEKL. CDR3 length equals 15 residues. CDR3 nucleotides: TGCGCCAGCAGCCACGCGGCCCGGGAGGACACTGAAGCTTTCTTT. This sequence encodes CASSHAAREDTEAFF.

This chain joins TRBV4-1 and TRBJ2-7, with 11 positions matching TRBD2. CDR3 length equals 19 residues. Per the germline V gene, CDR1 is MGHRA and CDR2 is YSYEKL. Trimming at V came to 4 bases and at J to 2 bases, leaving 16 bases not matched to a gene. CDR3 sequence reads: CASSRQGGLAEAFTYEQYF. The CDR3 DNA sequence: TGCGCCAGCAGCCGCCAGGGGGGACTAGCGGAGGCCTTCACCTACGAGCAGTACTTC.

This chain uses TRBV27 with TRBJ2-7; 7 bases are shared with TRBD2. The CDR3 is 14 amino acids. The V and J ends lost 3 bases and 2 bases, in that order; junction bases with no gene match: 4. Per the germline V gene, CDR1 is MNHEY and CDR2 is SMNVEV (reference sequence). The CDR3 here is CASSFWGGAYEQYF. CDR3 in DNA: TGTGCCAGCAGTTTTTGGGGGGGGGCCTACGAGCAGTACTTC.

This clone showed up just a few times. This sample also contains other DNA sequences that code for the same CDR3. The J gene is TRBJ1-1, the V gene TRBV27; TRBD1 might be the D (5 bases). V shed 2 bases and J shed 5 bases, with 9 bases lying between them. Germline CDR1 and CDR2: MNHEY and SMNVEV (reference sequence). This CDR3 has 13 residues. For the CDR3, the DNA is TGTGCCAGCAGTTTAGGGGGGGGGACTGAAGCTTTCTTT. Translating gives CASSLGGGTEAFF.

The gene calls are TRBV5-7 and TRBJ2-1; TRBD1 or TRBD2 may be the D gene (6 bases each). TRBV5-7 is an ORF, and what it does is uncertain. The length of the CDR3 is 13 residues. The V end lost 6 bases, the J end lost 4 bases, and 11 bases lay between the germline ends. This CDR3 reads CASNRGGYNEQFF. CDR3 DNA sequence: TGTGCCAGCAACCGAGGGGGGTACAATGAGCAGTTCTTC.

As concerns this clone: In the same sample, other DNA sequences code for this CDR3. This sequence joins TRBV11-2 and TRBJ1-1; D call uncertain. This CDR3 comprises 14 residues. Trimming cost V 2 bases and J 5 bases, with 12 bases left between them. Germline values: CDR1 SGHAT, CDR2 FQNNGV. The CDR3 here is CASSLRVTGTEAFF. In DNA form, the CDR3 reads TGTGCCAGCAGCTTAAGGGTGACGGGAACTGAAGCTTTCTTT.

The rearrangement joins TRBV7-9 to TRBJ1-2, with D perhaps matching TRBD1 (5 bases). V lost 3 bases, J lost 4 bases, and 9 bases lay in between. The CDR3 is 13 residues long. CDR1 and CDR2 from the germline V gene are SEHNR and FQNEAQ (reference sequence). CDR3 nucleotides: TGTGCCAGCAGCTTTCGGGGCAGCTATGGCTACACCTTC. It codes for CASSFRGSYGYTF.

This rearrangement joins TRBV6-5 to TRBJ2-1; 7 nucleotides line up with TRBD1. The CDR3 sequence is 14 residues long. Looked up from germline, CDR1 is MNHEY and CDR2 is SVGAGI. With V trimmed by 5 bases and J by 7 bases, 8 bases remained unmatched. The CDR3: CASSPSGTENEQFF. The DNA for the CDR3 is TGTGCCAGCAGTCCCTCCGGGACAGAGAATGAGCAGTTCTTC.

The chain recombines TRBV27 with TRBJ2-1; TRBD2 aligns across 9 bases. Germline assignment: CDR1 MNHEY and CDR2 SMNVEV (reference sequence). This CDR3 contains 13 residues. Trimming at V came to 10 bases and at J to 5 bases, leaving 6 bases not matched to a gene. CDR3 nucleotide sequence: TGTGCCATAGCTAGCGGGACGCACAATGAGCAGTTCTTC. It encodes CAIASGTHNEQFF.

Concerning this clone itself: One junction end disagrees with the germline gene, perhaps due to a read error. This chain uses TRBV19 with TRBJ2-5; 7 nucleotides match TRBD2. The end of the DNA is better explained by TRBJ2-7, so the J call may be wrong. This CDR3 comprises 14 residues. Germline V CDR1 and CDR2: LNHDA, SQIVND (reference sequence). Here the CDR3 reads CASSIGLADYEQYF. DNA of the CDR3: TGTGCCAGTAGCATAGGGCTAGCGGATTACGAGCAGTACTTC.

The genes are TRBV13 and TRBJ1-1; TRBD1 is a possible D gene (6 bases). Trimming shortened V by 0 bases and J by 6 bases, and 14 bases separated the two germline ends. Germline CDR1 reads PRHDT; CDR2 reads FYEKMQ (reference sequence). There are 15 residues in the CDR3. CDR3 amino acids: CASSLGLRGDSEAFF. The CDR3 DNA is TGTGCCAGCAGCTTAGGCCTAAGGGGGGATTCTGAAGCTTTCTTT.

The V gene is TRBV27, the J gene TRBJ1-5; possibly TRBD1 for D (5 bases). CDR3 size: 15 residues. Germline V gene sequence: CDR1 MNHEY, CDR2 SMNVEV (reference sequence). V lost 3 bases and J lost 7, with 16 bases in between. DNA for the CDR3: TGTGCCAGCAGTTTGATGTGGCAGCCAGGGCAGCCCCAGCATTTT. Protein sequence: CASSLMWQPGQPQHF.

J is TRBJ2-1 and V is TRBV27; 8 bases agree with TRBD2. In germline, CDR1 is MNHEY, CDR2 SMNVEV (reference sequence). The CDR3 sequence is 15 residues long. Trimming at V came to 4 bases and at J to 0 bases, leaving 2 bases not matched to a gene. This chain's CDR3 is CASSSSGSSYNEQFF. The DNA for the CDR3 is TGTGCCAGCAGTTCGAGCGGGAGCTCCTACAATGAGCAGTTCTTC.

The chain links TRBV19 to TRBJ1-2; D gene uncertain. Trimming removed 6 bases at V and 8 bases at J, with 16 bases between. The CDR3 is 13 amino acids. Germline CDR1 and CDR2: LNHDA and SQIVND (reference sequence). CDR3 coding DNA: TGTGCCAGTAGCGCCCGTTGGCCGCCGGGCTACACCTTC. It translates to CASSARWPPGYTF.

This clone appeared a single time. This CDR3 is CASSEGLETGELFF. The DNA for the CDR3 is TGCGCCAGCAGTGAGGGACTAGAGACCGGGGAGCTGTTTTTT. This rearrangement joins TRBV10-1 to TRBJ2-2; 7 nucleotides align to TRBD2. The germline gives CDR1 WNHNN, CDR2 SYGVQD (reference sequence). V lost 2 bases to trimming and J lost 5 bases; unmatched junction nucleotides: 2. CDR3 size: 14 residues.

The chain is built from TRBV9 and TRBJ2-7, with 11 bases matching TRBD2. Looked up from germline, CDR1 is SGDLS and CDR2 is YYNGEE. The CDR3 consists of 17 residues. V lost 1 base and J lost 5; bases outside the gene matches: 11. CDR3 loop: CASSVSKTLAGGNEQYF. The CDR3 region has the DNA TGTGCCAGCAGCGTATCGAAGACCCTAGCGGGAGGAAACGAGCAGTACTTC.

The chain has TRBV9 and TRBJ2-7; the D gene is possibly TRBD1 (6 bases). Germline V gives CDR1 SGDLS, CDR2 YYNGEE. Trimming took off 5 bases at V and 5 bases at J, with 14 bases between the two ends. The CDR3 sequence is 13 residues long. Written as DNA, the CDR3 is TGTGCCAGCAGGGCACAGGGTAGCGACGAGCAGTACTTC. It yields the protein CASRAQGSDEQYF.

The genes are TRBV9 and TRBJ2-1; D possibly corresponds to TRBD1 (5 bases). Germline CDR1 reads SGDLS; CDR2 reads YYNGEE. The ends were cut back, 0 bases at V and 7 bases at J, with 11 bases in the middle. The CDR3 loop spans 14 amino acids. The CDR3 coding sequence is TGTGCCAGCAGCGTAGAGGGGAAAGGGAATGAGCAGTTCTTC. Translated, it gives CASSVEGKGNEQFF. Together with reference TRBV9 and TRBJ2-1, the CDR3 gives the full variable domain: DSGVTQTPKHLITATGQRVTLRCSPRSGDLSVYWYQQSLDQGLQFLIQYYNGEERAKGNILERFSAQQFPDLHSELNLSSLELGDSALYFCASSVEGKGNEQFFGPGTRLTVL.

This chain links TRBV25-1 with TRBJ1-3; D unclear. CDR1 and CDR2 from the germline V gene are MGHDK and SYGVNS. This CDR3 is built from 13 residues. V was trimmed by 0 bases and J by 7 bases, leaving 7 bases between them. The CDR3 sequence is CASSEYMLNTIYF. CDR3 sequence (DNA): TGTGCCAGCAGTGAATACATGTTGAACACCATATATTTT. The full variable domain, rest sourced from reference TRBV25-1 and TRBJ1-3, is EADIYQTPRYLVIGTGKKITLECSQTMGHDKMYWYQQDPGMELHLIHYSYGVNSTEKGDLSSESTVSRIRTEHFPLTLESARPSHTSQYLCASSEYMLNTIYFGEGSWLTVV.

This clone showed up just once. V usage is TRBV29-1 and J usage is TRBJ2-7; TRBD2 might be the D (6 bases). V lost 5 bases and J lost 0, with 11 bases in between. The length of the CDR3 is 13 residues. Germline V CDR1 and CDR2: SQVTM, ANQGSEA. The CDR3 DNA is TGCAGCGTTCGAGGGAGGAGCTCCTACGAGCAGTACTTC. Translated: CSVRGRSSYEQYF.

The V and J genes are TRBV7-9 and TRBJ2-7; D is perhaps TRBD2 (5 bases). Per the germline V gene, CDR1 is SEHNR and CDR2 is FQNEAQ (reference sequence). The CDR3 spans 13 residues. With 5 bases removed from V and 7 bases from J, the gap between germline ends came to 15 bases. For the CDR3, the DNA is TGTGCCAGCAGCCAGCCGAGCGGAACGGAGCAGTACTTC. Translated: CASSQPSGTEQYF.

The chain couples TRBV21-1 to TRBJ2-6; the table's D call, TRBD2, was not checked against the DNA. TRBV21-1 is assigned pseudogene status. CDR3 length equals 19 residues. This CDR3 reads CASSKEGMTSGSGANVLTF. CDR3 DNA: TGTGCCAGCAGCAAAGAAGGAATGACTAGCGGCTCTGGGGCCAACGTCCTGACTTTC.

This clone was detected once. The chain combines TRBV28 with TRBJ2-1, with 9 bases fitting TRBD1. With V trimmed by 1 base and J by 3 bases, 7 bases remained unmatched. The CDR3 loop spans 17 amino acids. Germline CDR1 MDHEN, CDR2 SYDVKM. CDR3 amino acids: CASSLLGTGSIYNEQFF. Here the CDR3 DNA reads TGTGCCAGCAGTTTATTGGGGACAGGGTCCATCTACAATGAGCAGTTCTTC.

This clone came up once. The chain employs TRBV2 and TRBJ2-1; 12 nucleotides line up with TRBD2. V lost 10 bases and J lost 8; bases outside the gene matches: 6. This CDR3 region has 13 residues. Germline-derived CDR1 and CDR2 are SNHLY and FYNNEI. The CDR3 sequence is CATLLAGGHEQFF. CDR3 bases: TGTGCCACCCTACTAGCGGGAGGTCATGAGCAGTTCTTC.

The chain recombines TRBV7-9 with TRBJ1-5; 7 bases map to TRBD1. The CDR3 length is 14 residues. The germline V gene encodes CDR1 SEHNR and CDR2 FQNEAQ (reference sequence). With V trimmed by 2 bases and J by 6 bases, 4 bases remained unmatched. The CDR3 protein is CASSLTGVGQPQHF. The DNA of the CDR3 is TGTGCCAGCAGCTTAACAGGGGTGGGTCAGCCCCAGCATTTT.